This T cell receptor (beta chain) was recorded in a study of shared clonotypes between healthy human individuals. For the study at large: Per-donor plates numbered three CD4 naive, three CD4 memory, two CD8 naive and one CD8 memory.

Investigators spread the genomic DNA of each subset evenly over several immunoSEQ plates. Assay used: immunoSEQ multiplex PCR; TCRdb lists only in-frame clones, some missing. The sample consists of nearly 600,000 clones, nearly 97% of them appearing once. The V and J ends lost 5 bases and 4 bases, in that order; junction bases with no gene match: 10. This CDR3 region has 15 residues. CDR1 is PRHDT and CDR2 is FYEKMQ in the germline V gene (reference sequence). Terminally differentiated effector memory CD45RA+ cells were left out of the naive CD8 fraction, which was CD45RO-negative and positively selected for CCR7. Nashville, Tennessee was home to all donors, each a Caucasian adult.

The V gene is TRBV13, the J gene TRBJ2-5, with TRBD2 identical over 7 bases. Sample: naive CD8+ T cells sorted from blood. This sequence was found in a woman in her thirties in good health. In nucleotides, the CDR3 is TGTGCCAGCAGCGCCCTAGCGGAGAGGGGAGAGACCCAGTACTTC. This codes for CASSALAERGETQYF.